The 10 T cell receptor beta chains listed next were all sequenced from one sample in a study of OX40 agonist ivuxolimab in advanced cancers. The table came from immunoSEQ multiplex PCR; TCRdb's copy has only in-frame clones and leaves some out. The table has fewer than 40,000 clones, about 76% seen once. The specimen was CD4+ or CD8+ T cells sorted from blood, collected in a trial of the OX40 agonist ivuxolimab. These receptors all come from an adult with an advanced solid tumor such as melanoma, head and neck, liver or kidney cancer.

J is TRBJ2-4 and V is TRBV2, with TRBD2 matching 14 bases. The CDR3 length is 16 residues. Germline assignment: CDR1 SNHLY and CDR2 FYNNEI. With 6 bases clipped from V and 4 bases from J, the junction kept 5 bases outside the gene matches. The CDR3 sequence: CASRHGLAGGKNIQYF. Here the CDR3 DNA reads TGTGCCAGCAGGCACGGACTAGCGGGGGGAAAAAACATTCAGTACTTC.

This chain links TRBV30 with TRBJ2-7; 11 bases agree with TRBD2. Unmatched junction bases numbered 6, after V lost 1 base and J lost 7 bases. CDR1 and CDR2 from the germline V gene are GTSNPN and SVGIG (reference sequence). The CDR3 contains 14 residues. As DNA, the CDR3 is TGTGCCTGGAGTGCCCTAGCGGGGGGAGGTGAGCAGTACTTC. Its translation is CAWSALAGGGEQYF.

The CDR3 reads CASSLLRGSFETQYF. The CDR3, as DNA: TGTGCCAGCAGCTTGTTACGGGGCAGCTTTGAGACCCAGTACTTC. This rearrangement joins TRBV5-4 to TRBJ2-5; D may match TRBD1 or TRBD2 (5 bases each). V lost 1 base and J 5 bases, leaving 15 bases between the germline ends. CDR1 is SGHNT, CDR2 YYREEE, per germline (reference sequence). CDR3 size: 15 residues.

This clone appeared a single time. V gene TRBV5-1 combines with J gene TRBJ1-1, with a weak D call TRBD1 (5 bases). V was cut by 2 bases and J by 5 bases, with 13 bases left in between. The CDR3 is 14 amino acids. Germline CDR1 is SGHRS and CDR2 is YFSETQ. The CDR3 here is CASSFGGFETEAFF. CDR3 DNA sequence: TGCGCCAGCAGCTTTGGGGGGTTCGAAACTGAAGCTTTCTTT.

The chain links TRBV6-1 to TRBJ2-1; 9 bases match TRBD2. Germline-derived CDR1 and CDR2 are MNHNS and SASEGT. The CDR3 sequence is 14 residues long. The junction had 9 bases not matched to a gene; V was cut back by 6 bases and J by 9 bases. The CDR3 protein is CASSLGLAIGEQFF. In nucleotides, the CDR3 is TGTGCCAGCAGCCTGGGACTAGCAATCGGTGAGCAGTTCTTC.

This sequence joins TRBV4-3 and TRBJ2-1, with 9 bases that match TRBD1. V was pared by 0 bases and J by 6 bases, with 6 bases of the junction left unmatched. CDR1 and CDR2 from the germline V gene are LGHNA and YSLEER. The length of the CDR3 is 16 residues. The CDR3 loop is CASSQDFTGGFNEQFF. The CDR3 DNA reads TGCGCCAGCAGCCAAGATTTCACAGGGGGCTTCAATGAGCAGTTCTTC.

This clone was observed once. The chain joins TRBV4-1 to TRBJ1-4; 7 positions agree with TRBD1. The CDR3 is 16 residues long. Germline V CDR1 and CDR2: MGHRA, YSYEKL. J gave up 0 bases and V 3 bases, and 4 bases lay outside the gene matches. The CDR3 here is CASSHFDRATNEKLFF. As DNA, the CDR3 is TGCGCCAGCAGCCACTTTGACAGGGCAACTAATGAAAAACTGTTTTTT.

This clone was picked up one time. The conserved phenylalanine or tryptophan normally closing the CDR3 is absent here, so this likely arose from a read error. Because the CDR3's place on the DNA is in doubt, the DNA is left out and the CDR3 is given as listed by TCRdb. J is TRBJ1-4 and V is TRBV20-1; the D call of TRBD1 is as the table states it, not checked on the DNA. Germline CDR1 DFQATT, CDR2 SNEGSKA (reference sequence). Both ends counted, the CDR3 spans 11 residues. This CDR3 is CSARGTGDTGI.

This clone was seen more than once but under ten times. This chain connects TRBV5-6 to TRBJ2-7, with D maybe TRBD1 (6 bases). Trimming removed 2 bases from V and 0 bases from J, with 12 bases in between. There are 15 residues in the CDR3. Per the germline V gene, CDR1 is SGHDT and CDR2 is YYEEEE. The CDR3 bases are TGTGCCAGCAGCTTCTTTACAGGGACCTCCTACGAGCAGTACTTC. Its translation is CASSFFTGTSYEQYF.

CDR3 bases: TGTGCCAGCAGTCCCTACTTCGGGATGGGCTCCGAGCAGTACTTC. It yields the protein CASSPYFGMGSEQYF. The chain links TRBV27 to TRBJ2-7; a weak D match, TRBD2 (5 bases). CDR1 MNHEY and CDR2 SMNVEV come from the germline V gene (reference sequence). CDR3 length: 15 amino acids. Deletions cut 5 bases from V and 6 bases from J, with 20 bases between.